This T cell receptor beta chain was captured in a study of T cells in lung cancer brain metastases. Overall study findings and caveats: Unique productive clones were significantly fewer in brain metastases: median roughly 1,400 versus 4,700.

Repertoires were generated with immunoSEQ multiplex PCR, while TCRdb's copy carries only in-frame clones and drops some. This sample yields about 2,000 clones, of which around nine tenths are seen a single time; approximately 4% belongs to the top ten. Note on this clone: Antigen: not known.

The clonotype was recovered from a woman between 50 and 59 years old with non-small cell lung cancer that had spread to the brain. The source material was tumor tissue from a brain metastasis.

CDR3 sequence: CAIRAGAGTGELFF. The DNA for the CDR3 is TGTGCCATACGAGCGGGAGCGGGCACCGGGGAGCTGTTTTTT. The gene calls are TRBV27 and TRBJ2-2, with 8 bases matching TRBD2. CDR3 length: 14 amino acids. The V segment lost 10 bases and the J segment 4 bases; nucleotides outside the gene matches: 8. Germline V gene data show CDR1 as MNHEY and CDR2 as SMNVEV (reference sequence).